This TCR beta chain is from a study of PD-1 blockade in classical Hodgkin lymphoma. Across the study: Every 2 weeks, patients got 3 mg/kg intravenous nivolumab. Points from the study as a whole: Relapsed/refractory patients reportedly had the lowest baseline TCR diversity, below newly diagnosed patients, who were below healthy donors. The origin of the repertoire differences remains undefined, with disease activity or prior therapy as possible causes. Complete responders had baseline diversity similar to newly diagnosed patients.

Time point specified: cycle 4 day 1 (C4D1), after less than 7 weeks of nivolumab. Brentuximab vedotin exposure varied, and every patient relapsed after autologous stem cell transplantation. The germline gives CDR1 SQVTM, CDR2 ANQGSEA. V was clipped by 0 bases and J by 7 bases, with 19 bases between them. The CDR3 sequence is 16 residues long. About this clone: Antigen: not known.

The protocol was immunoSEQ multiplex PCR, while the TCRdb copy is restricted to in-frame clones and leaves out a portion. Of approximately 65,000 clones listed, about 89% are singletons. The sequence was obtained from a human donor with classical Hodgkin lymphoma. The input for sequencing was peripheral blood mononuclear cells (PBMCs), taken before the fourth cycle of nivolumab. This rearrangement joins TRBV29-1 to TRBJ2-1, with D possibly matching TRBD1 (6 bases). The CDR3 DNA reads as TGCAGCGTTGAAGACGAGGGGGTGAGGGTCCCGAATGAGCAGTTCTTC. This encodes CSVEDEGVRVPNEQFF.